This TCR beta chain was captured by sequencing in a study of regulatory T cells in long-lasting Graves disease. Whole-study findings and limits: TRBV28, TRBJ1-2 and TRBJ2-5 were favored in persistent disease.

Indicated time point: newly diagnosed GD, antithyroid drugs for less than 3 months. TCR sequences were obtained from RNA taken from PBMCs. The CDR3 loop spans 15 amino acids. Germline V gene lookup returns CDR1 SGHTA and CDR2 FQGNSA. V was clipped by 3 bases and J by 4 bases; unmatched bases: 5. A remark on this clonotype: Its antigen remains unknown. This clone may be a read error of a much larger clone one base away. Since no conserved phenylalanine or tryptophan closes the CDR3, a read error is the likely cause.

iRepertoire HTBI primers and Arm-PCR of CDR3 regions built TCR beta libraries. One entry per CDR3 protein results from TCRdb running MiXCR on the multiplex PCR reads. The table has fewer than 650,000 distinct CDR3 sequences, 16% seen once. The same specimen was also included in a second study, on T cells in Graves' hyperthyroidism and ophthalmopathy. This second study notes: Lactation, pregnancy, other autoimmune disease or uncontrolled infection excluded patients. Expanded thyroid clonotypes (above 0.001) were mostly also found in blood.

The V and J genes are TRBV7-2 and TRBJ1-5, with 8 bases matching TRBD1. This sample comprised peripheral blood mononuclear cells (PBMCs), obtained at new diagnosis, from a patient treated with antithyroid drugs. The source is a woman aged 25 to 39 with Graves disease. CDR3 residues: CASSLTGVDNQPQHS. Written as DNA, the CDR3 is TGTGCCAGCAGCTTGACAGGGGTTGATAATCAGCCCCAGCATTCT.